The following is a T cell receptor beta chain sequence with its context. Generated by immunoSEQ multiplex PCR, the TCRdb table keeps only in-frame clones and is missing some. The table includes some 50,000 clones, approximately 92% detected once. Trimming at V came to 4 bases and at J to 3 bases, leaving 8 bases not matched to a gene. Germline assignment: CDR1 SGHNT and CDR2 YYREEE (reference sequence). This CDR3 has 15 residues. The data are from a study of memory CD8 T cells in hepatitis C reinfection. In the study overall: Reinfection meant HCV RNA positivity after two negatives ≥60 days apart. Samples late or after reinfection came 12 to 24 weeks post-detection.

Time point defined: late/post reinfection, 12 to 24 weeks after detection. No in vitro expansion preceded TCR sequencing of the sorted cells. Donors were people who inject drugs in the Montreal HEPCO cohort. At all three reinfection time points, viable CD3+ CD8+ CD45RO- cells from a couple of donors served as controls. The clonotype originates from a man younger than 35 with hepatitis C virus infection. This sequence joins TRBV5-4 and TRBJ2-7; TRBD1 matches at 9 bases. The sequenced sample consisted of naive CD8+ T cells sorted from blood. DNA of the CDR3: TGTGCCAGCAGCCCCGGGACAGGGCCGAACTACGAGCAGTACTTC. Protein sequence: CASSPGTGPNYEQYF.